This TCR beta chain was recorded in a study of blood T cell repertoires in COVID-19. Study-wide background: Material from acute and convalescent COVID-19 was sourced from the United States, Italy and Spain. Sources were T cells, B-cell-depleted T cells, or PBMCs; the material itself was cDNA or gDNA.

In the original processing: Reference gene primer amplification in the assay estimated nucleated cell counts. The data were produced by immunoSEQ multiplex PCR, yet TCRdb's version contains in-frame clones alone and is incomplete. D and trimming come from the DNA, and the V and J calls and clone size come from that table. The data show 55,000 to 75,000 clones, 86% seen once. This clone has a handful of counts. V lost 5 bases and J lost 5; bases outside the gene matches: 11. CDR3 length: 15 amino acids. Germline CDR1 is MGHDK and CDR2 is SYGVNS. The clonotype comes from a man in his fifties or sixties with acute or convalescent COVID-19. V usage is TRBV25-1 and J usage is TRBJ2-7; 8 bases agree with TRBD1. Source material: peripheral blood. The CDR3 protein is CASSHTRGTGDEQYF. The CDR3 DNA reads TGTGCCAGCAGTCATACCCGGGGGACAGGAGACGAGCAGTACTTC.